The 3 T cell receptor beta chains in this list originate from one sample, sequenced in a study of blood T cells in healthy people across ages. Sample-barcoded 5' priming and a J-beta primer mix drove a second PCR of about 7 to 12 cycles. TCRdb re-called the 5' RACE reads with MiXCR, one entry per CDR3 protein. The sample carries 1,300,000 or so distinct CDR3 sequences, approximately 59% recorded once. The specimen sequenced was blood. The receptor source for this set is a man between 18 and 29 years old in good health.

The V gene is TRBV20-1, the J gene TRBJ2-1, with 9 positions matching TRBD2. V trimming: 5 bases; J trimming: 12 bases; junction bases outside the gene matches: 17. This CDR3 contains 15 residues. Looked up from germline, CDR1 is DFQATT and CDR2 is SNEGSKA (reference sequence). The CDR3 bases are TGCAGTGCTCGACTAGCGGAAAGACCCTCAGATACGCAGTTCTTC. This gives the protein CSARLAERPSDTQFF.

This chain links TRBV5-4 with TRBJ2-3; 7 bases are shared with TRBD2. With 4 bases clipped from V and 4 bases from J, the junction kept 9 bases outside the gene matches. The CDR3 is made up of 15 amino acids. Germline V gives CDR1 SGHNT, CDR2 YYREEE (reference sequence). CDR3 sequence: CASSVDTTSSDTQYF. The CDR3 DNA reads as TGTGCCAGCAGCGTTGACACGACTAGCTCAGATACGCAGTATTTT.

This chain uses TRBV7-2 with TRBJ2-2; D gene unclear. In germline, CDR1 is SGHTA, CDR2 FQGNSA. The V end was cut by 4 bases, the J end by 6 bases, with 9 bases between. This CDR3 comprises 13 residues. The CDR3 sequence is CASSSGLSGELFF. The CDR3 nucleotides are TGTGCCAGCAGCTCCGGTCTTTCCGGGGAGCTGTTTTTT.